This T cell receptor beta chain was captured in a study of blood T cells in healthy people across ages. About this clonotype: Its antigen is undetermined.

PCR was performed a second time for about 7 to 11 cycles using a sample-barcoded 5' primer and a J-beta primer mix. Paired-end reads containing CDR3 totaled no fewer than 2.5 million for each sample. TCRdb processed the 5' RACE reads anew with MiXCR; each CDR3 protein has one entry. Among 700,000 or so distinct CDR3 sequences listed, approximately 22% were seen once. General observations from the study: Higher diversity and more naive CD4+ cells were features of long-lived donors, compared to aged donors.

Each donor was a healthy Caucasian individual from Russia, aged about 6 to 100. No fewer than 7 million PBMCs went into each sample. The CDR3 sequence is 13 residues long. Looked up from germline, CDR1 is GTSNPN and CDR2 is SVGIG (reference sequence). Losses at the gene ends were 6 bases for V and 4 bases for J; bases not matched to a gene: 5. This receptor was obtained from a man aged 65-85 years in good health. What was sequenced was blood. The chain employs TRBV30 and TRBJ1-2; TRBD1 matches 10 bases. Written as DNA, the CDR3 is TGTGCCTGCGGGACAGGGGTGTCCTATGGCTACACCTTC. Translating it yields CACGTGVSYGYTF.